The 10 T cell receptor beta chains presented below share a single source sample, sequenced in a study of blood T cells in healthy people across ages. Primers used in a second PCR of roughly 6 to 11 cycles were a sample-barcoded 5' primer and a J-beta primer mix. TCRdb reprocessed the 5' RACE reads with MiXCR, giving one entry per CDR3 protein. The profile shows 650,000 to 950,000 distinct CDR3 sequences, 40% to 50% of them singletons. Sample: blood. The origin of the receptors is a man between 60 and 75 years old in good health.

This clonotype was found once. The rearrangement joins TRBV6-5 to TRBJ2-7; TRBD1 aligns across 9 bases. Germline V gene sequence: CDR1 MNHEY, CDR2 SVGAGI. Losses at the gene ends were 6 bases for V and 4 bases for J; bases not matched to a gene: 7. The CDR3 runs 14 residues. The CDR3 bases are TGTGCCAGCAGAACTAAACAGGGGGCGTACGAGCAGTACTTC. It is translated as CASRTKQGAYEQYF.

This clonotype occurred a few times. The genes are TRBV7-2 and TRBJ2-3, with 13 bases aligning to TRBD2. The CDR3 has 18 residues. From germline, CDR1 is SGHTA and CDR2 FQGNSA. The V gene end was trimmed by 5 bases and the J gene end by 0 bases; junction bases not matched to a gene: 8. The CDR3, as DNA: TGTGCCAGCAGCCTCACTAGCGGGGGGGCCTTCAGCACAGATACGCAGTATTTT. Translated: CASSLTSGGAFSTDTQYF.

The chain has TRBV29-1 and TRBJ1-1; 10 bases agree with TRBD1. Germline V gene sequence: CDR1 SQVTM, CDR2 ANQGSEA. J was trimmed by 8 bases and V by 6 bases; bases with no gene match: 6. The CDR3 length is 12 residues. The CDR3 bases are TGCAGCGTAACCGGGACAGGGGTCGAAGCTTTCTTT. Its translation: CSVTGTGVEAFF.

The CDR3 region has the DNA TGTGCCAGCACCCTGGGGAGGGGAGCAGATACGCAGTATTTT. This codes for CASTLGRGADTQYF. J is TRBJ2-3 and V is TRBV12-3 or TRBV12-4, with 7 bases fitting TRBD2. The CDR3 runs to 14 residues. With 7 bases clipped from V and 4 bases from J, the junction kept 8 bases outside the gene matches.

This clonotype was found a few times. This chain uses TRBV14 with TRBJ2-4, with 12 bases fitting TRBD2. The J call is uncertain, as TRBJ2-7 better fits the DNA end. CDR1 is SGHDN and CDR2 is FVKESK in the germline V gene. CDR3 length: 14 residues. CDR3 in DNA: TGTGCCAGCAGCCATCTAGCGGGGGGGTACGAGCAGTACTTC. Its translation is CASSHLAGGYEQYF.

The chain carries TRBV6-2 or TRBV6-3 and TRBJ2-1, with TRBD2 matching 11 bases. The J segment lost 2 bases and the V segment lost 5 bases, leaving 5 bases of the junction unmatched. The CDR3 length is 16 residues. Germline CDR1 reads MNHEY; CDR2 reads SVGEGT. The CDR3 reads CASSRETSGAYNEQFF. The CDR3 DNA is TGTGCCAGCAGTAGGGAGACTAGCGGGGCCTACAATGAGCAGTTCTTC.

The gene calls are TRBV28 and TRBJ2-7; D assignment may be TRBD1 or TRBD2 (6 bases each). CDR1 and CDR2 (germline): MDHEN, SYDVKM. Deletions cut 10 bases from V and 0 bases from J, with 13 bases between. This CDR3 contains 13 residues. CDR3 DNA sequence: TGTGCCACCACCGGGGGCATCTCCTACGAGCAGTACTTC. It translates to CATTGGISYEQYF. Variable domain in full (rest from reference TRBV28 and TRBJ2-7): DVKVTQSSRYLVKRTGEKVFLECVQDMDHENMFWYRQDPGLGLRLIYFSYDVKMKEKGDIPEGYSVSREKKERFSLILESASTNQTSMYLCATTGGISYEQYFGPGTRLTVT.

This clonotype occurred a few times. V gene TRBV7-9 combines with J gene TRBJ2-5, with a weak D call TRBD1 (6 bases). CDR1 is SEHNR, CDR2 FQNEAQ, per germline (reference sequence). Deletions cut 4 bases from V and 5 bases from J, with 11 bases between. This CDR3 has 13 residues. In DNA, the CDR3 is TGTGCCAGCAGCTGGGGACATGGGGAGACCCAGTACTTC. Translating it yields CASSWGHGETQYF.

This clonotype has just a few counts. The chain joins TRBV7-2 to TRBJ2-1; TRBD2 matches at 7 bases. Germline CDR1 is SGHTA and CDR2 is FQGNSA. The CDR3 consists of 16 residues. V gave up 2 bases and J gave up 1 base; unmatched junction bases: 5. The CDR3 loop is CASSLWGGGSYNEQFF. The CDR3 DNA is TGTGCCAGCAGCTTATGGGGCGGGGGATCCTACAATGAGCAGTTCTTC.

The chain links TRBV5-1 to TRBJ2-7, with 9 bases fitting TRBD1. The V and J ends lost 3 bases and 1 base, in that order; junction bases with no gene match: 5. The CDR3 length is 15 residues. CDR1 is SGHRS and CDR2 is YFSETQ in the germline V gene. The CDR3 here is CASSSSGQGSYEQYF. The DNA for the CDR3 is TGCGCCAGCAGCTCTTCGGGACAGGGTTCCTACGAGCAGTACTTC.